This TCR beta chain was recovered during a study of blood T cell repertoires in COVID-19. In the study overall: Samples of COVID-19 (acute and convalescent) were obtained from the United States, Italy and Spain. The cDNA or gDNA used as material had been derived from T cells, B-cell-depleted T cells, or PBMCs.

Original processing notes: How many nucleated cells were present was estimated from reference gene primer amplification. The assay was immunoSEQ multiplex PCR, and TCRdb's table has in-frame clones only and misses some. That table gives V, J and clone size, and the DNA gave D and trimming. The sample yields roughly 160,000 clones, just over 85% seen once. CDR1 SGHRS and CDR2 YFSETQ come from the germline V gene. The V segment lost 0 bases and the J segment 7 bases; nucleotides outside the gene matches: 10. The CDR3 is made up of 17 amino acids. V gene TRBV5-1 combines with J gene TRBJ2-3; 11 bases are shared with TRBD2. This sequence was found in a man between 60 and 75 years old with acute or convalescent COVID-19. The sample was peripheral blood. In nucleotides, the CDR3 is TGCGCCAGCAGCTTGGGTGGTAGCGGGAGGGCCATGCATACGCAGTATTTT. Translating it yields CASSLGGSGRAMHTQYF.